This TCR beta chain was identified during a study of neoadjuvant anti-PD-1 for oral cavity cancer. The protocol was immunoSEQ multiplex PCR, while the TCRdb copy is restricted to in-frame clones and leaves out a portion. The sample has under 20,000 clones; roughly 62% are singletons. This CDR3 region has 15 residues. Deletions cut 4 bases from V and 0 bases from J, with 10 bases between. Germline V gene data show CDR1 as SGHAT and CDR2 as FQNNGV. Cohort: HPV-negative, locally advanced oral cavity squamous cell carcinoma patients. The sample here was PBMCs, taken before nivolumab (anti-PD-1) treatment. This TCR was sampled from a person between 40 and 80 years old with oral cavity squamous cell carcinoma. The chain is built from TRBV11-2 and TRBJ1-3; no firm D call. CDR3 loop: CASSSGRSSGNTIYF. Here the CDR3 DNA reads TGTGCCAGCAGCTCCGGACGGAGCTCTGGAAACACCATATATTTT.